Below are 21 T cell receptor beta chains sequenced from a single sample in a study of molecular identifiers for immune sequencing clone quantification. In TCRdb, the PCR reads were re-called with MiXCR into one record per CDR3 protein. Here the sample spans 250,000 to 400,000 distinct CDR3 sequences, 20% to 25% being singletons. Sequencing input: naive CD8+ T cells from blood, with Jurkat cell RNA spiked in. The subset was: FACS-sorted CD8+CD4-CCR7+CD45RA+ naive T cells. The receptors were gathered from a human donor in good health. Some libraries in this study had Jurkat cell RNA spiked in.

This clonotype was seen repeatedly, ten times or more. The chain recombines TRBV4-3 with TRBJ2-7; D is perhaps TRBD1 (5 bases). In germline, CDR1 is LGHNA, CDR2 YSLEER. The CDR3 contains 13 residues. V was clipped by 1 base and J by 3 bases, with 7 bases between them. As DNA, the CDR3 is TGCGCCAGCAGCCAAGGACAGTTCTACGAGCAGTACTTC. This sequence encodes CASSQGQFYEQYF.

The sample holds many counts of this clonotype. This chain links TRBV7-9 with TRBJ2-3, with D possibly TRBD1 on 6 matching bases. The CDR3 spans 13 residues. Deletions cut 8 bases from V and 1 base from J, with 10 bases between. CDR1 is SEHNR, CDR2 FQNEAQ, per germline (reference sequence). The CDR3, as DNA: TGTGCCAGCGAGGACAGCCGCACAGATACGCAGTATTTT. Its protein product is CASEDSRTDTQYF.

This clonotype was recorded at least ten times. V gene TRBV28 combines with J gene TRBJ2-2; D remains ambiguous. V was shortened by 6 bases and J by 8 bases, with 7 bases between the two germline ends. This CDR3 has 11 amino acids. The germline V gene encodes CDR1 MDHEN and CDR2 SYDVKM. CDR3 protein: CASSSKGELFF. CDR3 coding DNA: TGTGCCAGCAGCTCTAAGGGGGAGCTGTTTTTT.

This clonotype was seen repeatedly, ten times or more. This chain connects TRBV6-2 or TRBV6-3 to TRBJ1-5, with D possibly being TRBD1 (5 bases). Looked up from germline, CDR1 is MNHEY and CDR2 is SVGEGT. V was pared by 2 bases and J by 3 bases, with 8 bases between. This CDR3 has 14 residues. CDR3 sequence (DNA): TGTGCCAGCAGTTACAGGGGAACCAATCAGCCCCAGCATTTT. As protein: CASSYRGTNQPQHF.

This clonotype was seen at least ten times. The V and J genes are TRBV7-9 and TRBJ1-1, with D hard to call. The CDR3 is 12 amino acids. The V end lost 4 bases, the J end lost 6 bases, and 9 bases lay between the germline ends. The germline V gene has CDR1 SEHNR and CDR2 FQNEAQ (reference sequence). The CDR3: CASSSYTPEAFF. As DNA, the CDR3 is TGTGCCAGCAGCTCTTATACCCCTGAAGCTTTCTTT.

This rearrangement joins TRBV12-5 to TRBJ2-3; 8 positions match TRBD2. Trimming removed 7 bases from V and 0 bases from J; junction bases left unmatched: 6. Looked up from germline, CDR1 is LGHNT and CDR2 is FRNRAP. The CDR3 covers 15 residues. CDR3 residues: CASALSGGSTDTQYF. CDR3 nucleotides: TGTGCTAGTGCCTTAAGCGGGGGCAGCACAGATACGCAGTATTTT.

About this clonotype: At one end, the junction sequence differs from germline, possibly due to a read error. The chain's CDR3 is CASSPGLSYGQYF. DNA for the CDR3: TGTGCCAGCAGCCCGGGACTCTCATACGGGCAGTACTTC. This chain joins TRBV7-9 and TRBJ2-7; possible D gene TRBD2, 6 bases. The germline gives CDR1 SEHNR, CDR2 FQNEAQ (reference sequence). This CDR3 contains 13 residues. The whole variable domain, filled in from reference TRBV7-9 and TRBJ2-7, reads DTGVSQNPRHKITKRGQNVTFRCDPISEHNRLYWYRQTLGQGPEFLTYFQNEAQLEKSRLLSDRFSAERPKGSFSTLEIQRTEQGDSAMYLCASSPGLSYGQYFGPGTRLTVT.

The rearrangement uses TRBV29-1 and TRBJ2-7; D remains unclear. Trimming pared 4 bases from V and 7 bases from J, leaving 17 bases between. The CDR3 has 13 residues. CDR1 SQVTM and CDR2 ANQGSEA come from the germline V gene. CDR3 loop: CSVVTEEVEEQYF. The CDR3, as DNA: TGCAGCGTTGTCACAGAGGAAGTGGAGGAGCAGTACTTC.

In this sample, this clonotype turned up many times. The chain carries TRBV7-9 and TRBJ2-2; D remains unclear. The CDR3 runs to 16 residues. Germline CDR1 reads SEHNR; CDR2 reads FQNEAQ (reference sequence). Trimming cost V 3 bases and J 0 bases, with 11 bases left between them. CDR3: CASSFPRETNTGELFF. As DNA, the CDR3 is TGTGCCAGCAGCTTCCCACGAGAGACGAACACCGGGGAGCTGTTTTTT. Filled out from reference TRBV7-9 and TRBJ2-2, the complete variable domain reads DTGVSQNPRHKITKRGQNVTFRCDPISEHNRLYWYRQTLGQGPEFLTYFQNEAQLEKSRLLSDRFSAERPKGSFSTLEIQRTEQGDSAMYLCASSFPRETNTGELFFGEGSRLTVL.

About this clonotype itself: The junction departs from the called germline gene at one end, perhaps through a read error. The rearrangement joins TRBV19 to TRBJ2-7; TRBD2 is a possible D gene (6 bases). Germline loops: CDR1 LNHDA, CDR2 SQIVND (reference sequence). This CDR3 comprises 12 residues. CDR3 bases: TGTGCCAGTGGTATGCGGGACTACGAGCAGTACTTC. Its protein is CASGMRDYEQYF.

This clonotype was seen repeatedly, ten times or more. V and J are TRBV20-1 and TRBJ2-7, with 7 nucleotides matching TRBD2. With 5 bases clipped from V and 2 bases from J, the junction kept 12 bases outside the gene matches. Germline values: CDR1 DFQATT, CDR2 SNEGSKA (reference sequence). The CDR3 extends over 15 amino acids. The CDR3 DNA reads TGCAGTGCTTCCCCTGGCCGGGGGGAAGCCTACGAGCAGTACTTC. Its translation is CSASPGRGEAYEQYF.

CDR3 loop: CASRDSDSGANVLTF. The CDR3 coding sequence is TGCGCCAGCAGGGACAGCGACTCTGGGGCCAACGTCCTGACTTTC. The J gene is TRBJ2-6, the V gene TRBV10-2; tentative D call: TRBD1 (6 bases). The ends were cut back, 6 bases at V and 0 bases at J, with 9 bases in the middle. Germline V gene lookup returns CDR1 WSHSY and CDR2 SAAADI. The CDR3 spans 15 residues.

On this clonotype itself: A read error is possible here, since a much larger clone lies one base away. The V call is TRBV4-3, the J call TRBJ2-7; the D is unclear. This CDR3 comprises 15 residues. V dropped 4 bases and J dropped 3 bases, with 16 bases sitting between them. Germline values: CDR1 LGHNA, CDR2 YSLEER. The CDR3 loop is CASSRDRRSYYEQYF. CDR3 bases: TGCGCCAGCAGCCGAGATAGACGGAGCTACTACGAGCAGTACTTC.

Comments on this clonotype: This may stem from a read error, because a much larger clone lies one nucleotide away. The chain has TRBV6-5 and TRBJ2-5; tentative D call: TRBD1 (5 bases). From germline, CDR1 is MNHEY and CDR2 SVGAGI. The CDR3 covers 14 residues. The CDR3 sequence: CAGSLRVWGETQYF. CDR3 DNA: TGTGCCGGCAGCCTCAGGGTCTGGGGAGAGACCCAGTACTTC.

This clonotype was counted ten times or more. This sequence joins TRBV9 and TRBJ2-7, with unresolved D. CDR1 is SGDLS, CDR2 YYNGEE, per germline. With 4 bases removed from V and 0 bases from J, the gap between germline ends came to 11 bases. The CDR3 is 14 residues long. The CDR3 loop reads CASSPLGDSYEQYF. The CDR3 DNA reads TGTGCCAGCAGCCCTTTAGGAGACTCCTACGAGCAGTACTTC.

The chain joins TRBV5-1 to TRBJ2-7, with D tentatively TRBD2 (5 bases). The CDR3 contains 14 residues. Trimming stripped 0 bases from V and 3 bases from J, with 10 bases between. Germline CDR1 reads SGHRS; CDR2 reads YFSETQ. The CDR3 loop is CASSLARDGYEQYF. The DNA of the CDR3 is TGCGCCAGCAGCTTGGCTCGGGATGGCTACGAGCAGTACTTC.

Notes on this clonotype: With a much larger clone just one base away, this may be a read error. This chain connects TRBV28 to TRBJ2-7, with unresolved D. This CDR3 is 11 amino acids long. CDR1 and CDR2 (germline): MDHEN, SYDVKM. CDR3 nucleotide sequence: TGTGCCCGCAGCAGGTACTACGAGCAGTACTTC. Its translation: CARSRYYEQYF. Looking up the rest from reference TRBV28 and TRBJ2-7 gives the full variable domain: DVKVTQSSRYLVKRTGEKVFLECVQDMDHENMFWYRQDPGLGLRLIYFSYDVKMKEKGDIPEGYSVSREKKERFSLILESASTNQTSMYLCARSRYYEQYFGPGTRLTVT.

This clonotype was seen at least ten times. This chain uses TRBV5-5 with TRBJ2-3; 8 bases match TRBD2. Germline values: CDR1 SGHKS, CDR2 YYEKEE (reference sequence). With 2 bases clipped from V and 5 bases from J, the junction kept 7 bases outside the gene matches. The CDR3 extends over 15 amino acids. The CDR3 spells CASSFSGSSGDTQYF. CDR3 bases: TGTGCCAGCAGCTTCAGCGGGAGTAGTGGAGATACGCAGTATTTT. The variable domain in full, with the rest retrieved from reference TRBV5-5 and TRBJ2-3, is DAGVTQSPTHLIKTRGQQVTLRCSPISGHKSVSWYQQVLGQGPQFIFQYYEKEERGRGNFPDRFSARQFPNYSSELNVNALLLGDSALYLCASSFSGSSGDTQYFGPGTRLTVL.

The table lists this clonotype with many counts. The V call is TRBV5-5, the J call TRBJ1-1; D gene ambiguous. V lost 6 bases to trimming and J lost 5 bases, with 14 bases between them. This CDR3 is built from 13 residues. Germline V CDR1 and CDR2: SGHKS, YYEKEE (reference sequence). CDR3 nucleotides: TGTGCCAGCATACGATGGGTCGAAACTGAAGCTTTCTTT. Protein: CASIRWVETEAFF.

This clonotype was seen more than once but under ten times. The V call is TRBV19, the J call TRBJ1-5; no clear D gene. The CDR3 runs 14 residues. Trimming removed 3 bases at V and 6 bases at J, with 12 bases between. Germline V gene lookup returns CDR1 LNHDA and CDR2 SQIVND (reference sequence). The CDR3 DNA sequence: TGTGCCAGTAGTATTCAGCCAGTGGGTCAGCCCCAGCATTTT. The encoded protein is CASSIQPVGQPQHF.

The table lists this clonotype with a count of one. This may be a read error, as it is one base from a much larger clone. V usage is TRBV19 and J usage is TRBJ1-1; a possible D gene is TRBD1 (6 bases). The CDR3 spans 14 residues. Germline assignment: CDR1 LNHDA and CDR2 SQIVND (reference sequence). CDR3 nucleotides: TGTGCCTGTAGTATAGTACAGGGGAACACTGAAGCTTTCTTT. Protein sequence: CACSIVQGNTEAFF.